The rows below give T cell receptor beta chains drawn from one sample of a study of cytomegalovirus exposure and HLA in healthy donors. TCRdb's copy holds only in-frame clones and misses some; the assay was immunoSEQ multiplex PCR. The table has about 160,000 clones, around 78% seen once. What was sequenced was PBMCs. All receptors come from a woman in her thirties or forties in good health and CMV-seronegative. Both conserved end residues are part of each CDR3. D genes are given only for firm matches. For some rows the clone size is stated as once, few or many, or as a class when expanded; others skip it.

J: TRBJ1-4
V: TRBV2
size: -
D: TRBD1
length: 14
CDR3: CASRTGSADEKLFF
DNA: TGTGCCAGCAGGACAGGGTCCGCGGATGAAAAACTGTTTTTT

J: TRBJ1-6
V: TRBV5-6
size: -
D: -
length: 15
CDR3: CASSLQGRLDSPLHF
DNA: TGTGCCAGCAGCTTACAGGGCCGCTTGGATTCACCCCTCCACTTT

J: TRBJ1-1
V: TRBV6-5
size: once
D: TRBD1
length: 13
CDR3: CASTRTGDTEAFF
DNA: TGTGCCAGCACCCGGACAGGGGACACTGAAGCTTTCTTT

J: TRBJ2-1
V: TRBV2
size: -
D: -
length: 15
CDR3: CASSRDRKPYNEQFF
DNA: TGTGCCAGCAGTCGCGACAGAAAACCTTACAATGAGCAGTTCTTC

J: TRBJ1-2
V: TRBV6-1
size: few
D: -
length: 19
CDR3: CASSERRVEAYVLNYGYTF
DNA: TGTGCCAGCAGTGAAAGGCGGGTCGAGGCCTACGTCTTAAACTATGGCTACACCTTC

J: TRBJ2-5
V: TRBV11-2
size: -
D: TRBD2
length: 14
CDR3: CASSFLAVQETQYF
DNA: TGTGCCAGCAGCTTCCTAGCGGTGCAAGAGACCCAGTACTTC

J: TRBJ1-1
V: TRBV5-1
size: -
D: TRBD1
length: 16
CDR3: CASSLAGTGRNTEAFF
DNA: TGCGCCAGCAGCTTGGCGGGGACAGGGCGGAACACTGAAGCTTTCTTT

J: TRBJ2-4
V: TRBV9
size: -
D: -
length: 15
CDR3: CASSVDTGAKNIQYF
DNA: TGTGCCAGCAGCGTAGATACAGGGGCCAAAAACATTCAGTACTTC

J: TRBJ1-2
V: TRBV30
size: few
D: TRBD1
length: 14
CDR3: CAWMGRLDRDGYTF
DNA: TGTGCCTGGATGGGACGGCTGGACAGGGATGGCTACACCTTC

J: TRBJ1-1
V: TRBV6-6
size: -
D: -
length: 15
CDR3: CASTKGRQASTEAFF
DNA: TGTGCCAGCACAAAGGGCAGACAGGCCAGCACTGAAGCTTTCTTT

J: TRBJ1-1
V: TRBV10-2
size: -
D: -
length: 14
CDR3: CASSVSQGNTEAFF
DNA: TGCGCCAGCAGTGTCTCACAGGGCAACACTGAAGCTTTCTTT

J: TRBJ1-2
V: TRBV27
size: -
D: -
length: 15
CDR3: CASSPEAQGIYGYTF
DNA: TGTGCCAGCAGTCCAGAAGCACAGGGCATCTATGGCTACACCTTC

J: TRBJ2-2
V: TRBV4-1
size: -
D: TRBD1
length: 14
CDR3: CASSSFQGAGELFF
DNA: TGCGCCAGCAGCTCTTTCCAGGGGGCTGGGGAGCTGTTTTTT

J: TRBJ1-1
V: TRBV6-1
size: -
D: -
length: 14
CDR3: CASSGVGRVAEAFF
DNA: TGTGCCAGCAGTGGTGTCGGCAGGGTGGCTGAAGCTTTCTTT

J: TRBJ1-1
V: TRBV2
size: -
D: -
length: 15
CDR3: CASRAPGGEETEAFF
DNA: TGTGCCAGCAGGGCGCCTGGGGGGGAAGAAACTGAAGCTTTCTTT

J: TRBJ1-2
V: TRBV14
size: -
D: -
length: 14
CDR3: CASSQENRLPVYTF
DNA: TGTGCCAGCAGCCAAGAAAACAGGTTACCAGTCTACACCTTC